This T cell receptor (beta chain) stems from a study of cytomegalovirus exposure and HLA in healthy donors. Study-level points and caveats: In vitro assays verified that a few CMV-associated chains recognized CMV antigens specifically. The study flagged about 150 TCR beta chains as cytomegalovirus-associated. The classifier reportedly diagnosed cytomegalovirus status with high sensitivity and specificity.

As regards this clone: Its antigen is unidentified.

This CDR3 has 15 residues. The PCR ran on 60 Vbeta and 13 Jbeta primers. Using immunoSEQ multiplex PCR, the repertoire was profiled, and TCRdb retains in-frame clones only, with some absent. The profile covers roughly 90,000 clones, with about 87% appearing a single time and roughly 2.3% taken by the ten largest. The receptor's source is a young man in good health and CMV-seronegative. The J gene is TRBJ2-5, the V gene TRBV12-2; the table gives TRBD2 as D, unverified against the DNA. The last part of the DNA fits TRBJ2-7 better; the J call may be wrong. TRBV12-2 has pseudogene status. Sequencing used PBMCs. The CDR3 here is CASRDTSSGSYEQYF. CDR3 DNA sequence: TGTGCAAGTCGCGACACATCTAGCGGGAGTTACGAGCAGTACTTC.